A single sample gave rise to the 8 T cell receptor beta chains below, sequenced in a study of blood T cell repertoires in COVID-19. This table comes from immunoSEQ multiplex PCR, and its TCRdb copy is limited to in-frame clones, with some not included. The sample holds roughly 380,000 clones, roughly 85% seen once. Sequenced input: peripheral blood. The receptors here all came from a woman younger than 35 with acute or convalescent COVID-19.

This clone occurred once. The rearrangement links TRBV29-1 to TRBJ1-2; D possibly corresponds to TRBD1 (5 bases). The V and J ends lost 1 base and 3 bases respectively, with 12 bases between them. Germline-derived CDR1 and CDR2 are SQVTM and ANQGSEA. The CDR3 runs 14 residues. The CDR3 sequence: CSVEGETEYYGYTF. DNA of the CDR3: TGCAGCGTTGAAGGCGAGACAGAGTACTATGGCTACACCTTC.

The chain combines TRBV11-2 with TRBJ2-5; perhaps TRBD1 as D (5 bases). The CDR3 is made up of 13 amino acids. Germline CDR1 SGHAT, CDR2 FQNNGV. V was cut by 1 base and J by 4 bases, with 7 bases left in between. CDR3 nucleotide sequence: TGTGCCAGCAGCTTAGTGGGGCCAGAGACCCAGTACTTC. Translation gives CASSLVGPETQYF.

This chain uses TRBV9 with TRBJ1-2; 7 nucleotides match TRBD1. J was trimmed by 8 bases and V by 4 bases; bases with no gene match: 11. This CDR3 is 14 amino acids long. Per germline, CDR1 SGDLS and CDR2 YYNGEE. The CDR3 sequence: CASSLDTGVGGYTF. The DNA of the CDR3 is TGTGCCAGCAGCCTCGACACAGGGGTGGGAGGCTACACCTTC.

This chain links TRBV9 with TRBJ2-2, with 9 positions matching TRBD1. Trimming removed 3 bases from V and 4 bases from J; junction bases left unmatched: 10. Germline CDR1 reads SGDLS; CDR2 reads YYNGEE. The CDR3 is 17 residues long. This CDR3 is CASSEETGGWGTGELFF. The CDR3 DNA sequence: TGTGCCAGCAGCGAGGAAACAGGGGGCTGGGGCACCGGGGAGCTGTTTTTT.

The J gene is TRBJ2-3, the V gene TRBV4-1; 14 bases map to TRBD2. The germline CDR1 and CDR2 sequences are MGHRA and YSYEKL. The CDR3 consists of 20 residues. V shed 3 bases and J 1 base; nucleotides not matched to a gene: 12. The CDR3 is CASSHHGGTSGGAGTDTQYF. Here the CDR3 DNA reads TGCGCCAGCAGCCATCATGGGGGGACTAGCGGGGGAGCGGGCACAGATACGCAGTATTTT.

V usage is TRBV7-2 and J usage is TRBJ2-2; possibly TRBD1 for D (5 bases). The CDR3 is 15 amino acids. The V and J ends lost 4 bases and 3 bases respectively, with 12 bases between them. Germline CDR1 reads SGHTA; CDR2 reads FQGNSA. CDR3 nucleotides: TGTGCCAGCAGCTATACCTTGACAGACACCGGGGAGCTGTTTTTT. It translates to CASSYTLTDTGELFF.

The chain joins TRBV9 to TRBJ1-1, with 9 bases fitting TRBD1. Trimming at V came to 0 bases and at J to 4 bases, leaving 4 bases not matched to a gene. Germline-derived CDR1 and CDR2 are SGDLS and YYNGEE. The CDR3 loop spans 15 amino acids. Here the CDR3 reads CASSVEDRGSTEAFF. For the CDR3, the DNA is TGTGCCAGCAGCGTAGAGGACAGGGGTAGCACTGAAGCTTTCTTT.

This chain uses TRBV28 with TRBJ1-2; D might be TRBD1 (5 bases). CDR3 length: 15 amino acids. Germline CDR1 and CDR2: MDHEN and SYDVKM. The V end lost 6 bases, the J end lost 4 bases, and 18 bases lay between the germline ends. CDR3 DNA: TGTGCCAGCAGGTTCCCCTCAGGCACAGGCTATGGCTACACCTTC. Its protein product is CASRFPSGTGYGYTF.